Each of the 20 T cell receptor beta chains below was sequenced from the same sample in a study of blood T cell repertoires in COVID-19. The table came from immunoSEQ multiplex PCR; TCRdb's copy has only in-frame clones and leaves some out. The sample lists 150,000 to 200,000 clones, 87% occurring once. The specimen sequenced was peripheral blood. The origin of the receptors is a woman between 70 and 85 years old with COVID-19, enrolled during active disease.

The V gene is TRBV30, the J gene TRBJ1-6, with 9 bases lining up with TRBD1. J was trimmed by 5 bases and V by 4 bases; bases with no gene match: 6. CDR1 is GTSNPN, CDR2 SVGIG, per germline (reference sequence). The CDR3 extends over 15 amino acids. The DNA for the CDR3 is TGTGCCTGGATTCCTTGGGACAGGGATAATTCACCCCTCCACTTT. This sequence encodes CAWIPWDRDNSPLHF.

CDR3 residues: CASTRDRAGREQYF. CDR3 nucleotide sequence: TGTGCCAGCACCCGGGACAGGGCAGGAAGGGAGCAGTACTTC. This chain uses TRBV2 with TRBJ2-7; 9 bases match TRBD1. Germline CDR1 is SNHLY and CDR2 is FYNNEI. Germline trimming cut 7 bases from V and 7 bases from J; bases unmatched to any gene: 11. The CDR3 runs to 14 residues.

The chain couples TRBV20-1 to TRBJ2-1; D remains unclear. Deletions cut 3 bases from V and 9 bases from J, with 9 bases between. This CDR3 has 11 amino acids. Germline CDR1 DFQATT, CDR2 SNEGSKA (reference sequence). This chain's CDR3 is CSASASGEQFF. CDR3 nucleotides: TGCAGTGCTAGTGCTTCGGGTGAGCAGTTCTTC.

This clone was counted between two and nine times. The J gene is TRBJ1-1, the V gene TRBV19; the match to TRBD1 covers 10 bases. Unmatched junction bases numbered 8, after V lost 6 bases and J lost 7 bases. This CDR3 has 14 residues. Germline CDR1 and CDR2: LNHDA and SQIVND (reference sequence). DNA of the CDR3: TGTGCCAGTAGATGGACAGGGGGTAAGAGTGAAGCTTTCTTT. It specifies CASRWTGGKSEAFF.

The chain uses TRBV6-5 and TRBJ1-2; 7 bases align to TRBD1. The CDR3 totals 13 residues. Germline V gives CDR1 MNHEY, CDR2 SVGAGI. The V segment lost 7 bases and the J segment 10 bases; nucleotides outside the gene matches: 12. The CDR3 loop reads CASTNPGGGVYTF. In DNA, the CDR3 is TGTGCCAGCACTAACCCAGGGGGTGGGGTCTACACCTTC.

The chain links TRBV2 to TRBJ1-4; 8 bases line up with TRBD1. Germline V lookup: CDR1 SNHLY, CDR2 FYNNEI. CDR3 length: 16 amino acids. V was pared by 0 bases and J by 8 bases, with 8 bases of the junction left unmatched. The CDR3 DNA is TGTGCCAGCAGTGAAGCGCTTCAGGGGGCAGGGGAAAAACTGTTTTTT. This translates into CASSEALQGAGEKLFF.

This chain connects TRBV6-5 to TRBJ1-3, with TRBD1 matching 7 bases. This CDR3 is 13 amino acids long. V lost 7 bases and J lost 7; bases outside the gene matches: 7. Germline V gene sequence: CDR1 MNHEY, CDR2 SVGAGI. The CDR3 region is CASTFSRGNTIYF. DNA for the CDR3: TGTGCCAGCACGTTCTCCAGGGGGAACACCATATATTTT.

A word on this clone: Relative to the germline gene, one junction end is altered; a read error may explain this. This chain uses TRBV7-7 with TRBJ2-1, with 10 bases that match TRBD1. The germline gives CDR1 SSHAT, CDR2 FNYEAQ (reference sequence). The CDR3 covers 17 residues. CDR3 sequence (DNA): TGTGCTAGCAGAACAAAAACCGGGACAGGGGACCACAATGAGCAGTTCTTC. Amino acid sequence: CASRTKTGTGDHNEQFF.

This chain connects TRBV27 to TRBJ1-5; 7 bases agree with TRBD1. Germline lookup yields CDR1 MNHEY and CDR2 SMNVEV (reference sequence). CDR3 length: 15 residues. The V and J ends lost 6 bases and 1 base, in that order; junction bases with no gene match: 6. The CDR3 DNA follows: TGTGCCAGCAGATCAAGGGGGCCCAGCAATCAGCCCCAGCATTTT. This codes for CASRSRGPSNQPQHF.

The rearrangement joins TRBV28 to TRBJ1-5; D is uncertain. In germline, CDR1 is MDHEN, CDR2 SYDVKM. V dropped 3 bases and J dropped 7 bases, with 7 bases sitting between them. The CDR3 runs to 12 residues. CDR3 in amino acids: CASSFDKQPQHF. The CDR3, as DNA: TGTGCCAGCAGTTTCGACAAGCAGCCCCAGCATTTT.

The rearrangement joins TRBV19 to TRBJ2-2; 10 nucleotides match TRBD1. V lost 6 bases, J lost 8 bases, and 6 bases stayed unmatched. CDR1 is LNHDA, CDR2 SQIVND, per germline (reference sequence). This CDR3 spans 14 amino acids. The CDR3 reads CASRDRGLAGELFF. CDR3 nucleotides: TGTGCCAGTAGGGACAGGGGGTTAGCTGGGGAGCTGTTTTTT.

In DNA, the CDR3 is TGTGCCTGGCAGTTATTTGGAAACACCATATATTTT. Translation: CAWQLFGNTIYF. V and J are TRBV30 and TRBJ1-3; D call uncertain. The V and J ends lost 5 bases and 3 bases respectively, with 8 bases between them. Germline CDR1 is GTSNPN and CDR2 is SVGIG (reference sequence). CDR3 length: 12 residues.

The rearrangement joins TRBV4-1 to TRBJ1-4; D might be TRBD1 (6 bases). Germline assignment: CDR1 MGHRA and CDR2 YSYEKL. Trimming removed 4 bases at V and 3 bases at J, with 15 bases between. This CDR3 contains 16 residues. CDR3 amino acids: CASSPYPGAANEKLFF. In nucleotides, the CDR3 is TGCGCCAGCAGCCCCTACCCAGGGGCGGCTAATGAAAAACTGTTTTTT.

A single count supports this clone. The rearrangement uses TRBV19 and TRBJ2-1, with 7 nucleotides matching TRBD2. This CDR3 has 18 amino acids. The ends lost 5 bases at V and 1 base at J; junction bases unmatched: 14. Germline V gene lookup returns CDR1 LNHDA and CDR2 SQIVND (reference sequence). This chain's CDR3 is CASSREASGLVSYNEQFF. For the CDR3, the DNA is TGTGCCAGTAGTCGGGAGGCTAGCGGTCTGGTTTCCTACAATGAGCAGTTCTTC.

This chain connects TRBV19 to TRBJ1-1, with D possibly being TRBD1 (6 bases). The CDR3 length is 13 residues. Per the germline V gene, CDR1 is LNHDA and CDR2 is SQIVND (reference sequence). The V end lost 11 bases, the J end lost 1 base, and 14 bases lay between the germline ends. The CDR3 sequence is CAAQGKENTEAFF. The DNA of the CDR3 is TGTGCCGCGCAGGGGAAAGAGAACACTGAAGCTTTCTTT. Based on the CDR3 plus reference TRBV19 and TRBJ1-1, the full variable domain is DGGITQSPKYLFRKEGQNVTLSCEQNLNHDAMYWYRQDPGQGLRLIYYSQIVNDFQKGDIAEGYSVSREKKESFPLTVTSAQKNPTAFYLCAAQGKENTEAFFGQGTRLTVV.

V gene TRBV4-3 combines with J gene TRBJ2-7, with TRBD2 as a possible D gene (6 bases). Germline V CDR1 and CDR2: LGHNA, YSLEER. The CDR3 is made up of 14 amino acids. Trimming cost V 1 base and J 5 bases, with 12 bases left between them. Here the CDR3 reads CASSQGGVLDEQYF. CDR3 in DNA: TGCGCCAGCAGCCAAGGGGGGGTTTTAGACGAGCAGTACTTC.

CDR3 protein: CASSFNEGQHQPQHF. For the CDR3, the DNA is TGTGCCAGCAGCTTCAATGAGGGTCAACATCAGCCCCAGCATTTT. The rearrangement links TRBV7-8 to TRBJ1-5; D remains unclear. This CDR3 has 15 amino acids. The germline CDR1 and CDR2 sequences are SGHVS and FQNEAQ. V shed 3 bases and J shed 5 bases, with 14 bases lying between them.

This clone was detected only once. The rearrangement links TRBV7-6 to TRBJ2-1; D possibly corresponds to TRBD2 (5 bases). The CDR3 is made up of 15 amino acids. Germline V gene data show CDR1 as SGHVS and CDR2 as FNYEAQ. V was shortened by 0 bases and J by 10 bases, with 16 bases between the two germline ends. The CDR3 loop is CASSLAGGPNLEQFF. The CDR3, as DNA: TGTGCCAGCAGCTTAGCAGGCGGGCCGAACCTGGAGCAGTTCTTC.

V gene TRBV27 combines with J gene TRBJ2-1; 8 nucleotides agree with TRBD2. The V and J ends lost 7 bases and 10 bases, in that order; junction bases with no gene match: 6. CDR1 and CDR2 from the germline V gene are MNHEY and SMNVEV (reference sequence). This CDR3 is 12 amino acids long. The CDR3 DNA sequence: TGTGCCAGCACCCGGGGGGGCAGGGAGCAGTTCTTC. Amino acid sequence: CASTRGGREQFF.

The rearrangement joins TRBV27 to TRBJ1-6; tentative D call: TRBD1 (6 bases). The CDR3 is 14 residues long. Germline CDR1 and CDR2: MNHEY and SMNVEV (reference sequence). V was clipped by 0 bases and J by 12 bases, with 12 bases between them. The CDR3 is CASSLSGTYLPLHF. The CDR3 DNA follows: TGTGCCAGCAGTTTATCTGGGACATACCTACCCCTCCACTTT.